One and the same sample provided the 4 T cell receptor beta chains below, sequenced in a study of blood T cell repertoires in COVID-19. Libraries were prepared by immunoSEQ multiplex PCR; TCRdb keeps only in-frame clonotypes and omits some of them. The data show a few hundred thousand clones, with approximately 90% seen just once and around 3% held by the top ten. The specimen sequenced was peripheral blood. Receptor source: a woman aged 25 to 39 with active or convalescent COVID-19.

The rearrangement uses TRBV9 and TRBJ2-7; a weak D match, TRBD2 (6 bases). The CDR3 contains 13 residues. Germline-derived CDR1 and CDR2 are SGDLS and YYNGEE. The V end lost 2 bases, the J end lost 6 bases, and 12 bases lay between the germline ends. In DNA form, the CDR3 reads TGTGCCAGCAGCGTGGGGGGATCGGGCGAGCAGTACTTC. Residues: CASSVGGSGEQYF.

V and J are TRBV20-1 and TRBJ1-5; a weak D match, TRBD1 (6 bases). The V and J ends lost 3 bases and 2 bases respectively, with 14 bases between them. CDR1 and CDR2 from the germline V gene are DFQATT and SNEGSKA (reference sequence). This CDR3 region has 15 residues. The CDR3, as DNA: TGCAGTGCTAGTAGGGGGGGGTACGGCAATCAGCCCCAGCATTTT. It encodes CSASRGGYGNQPQHF.

The CDR3 DNA sequence: TGTGCCTGGTTCAGGGGGATAAACTATGGCTACACCTTC. It specifies CAWFRGINYGYTF. The chain couples TRBV30 to TRBJ1-2, with TRBD1 matching over 7 bases. Trimming removed 5 bases from V and 2 bases from J; junction bases left unmatched: 5. From germline, CDR1 is GTSNPN and CDR2 SVGIG (reference sequence). This CDR3 has 13 residues.

The CDR3 nucleotides read TGCGCCAGCAGTCAAGCGATGAACACTGAAGCTTTCTTT. Amino acid sequence: CASSQAMNTEAFF. This chain connects TRBV10-2 to TRBJ1-1; D is unresolved. The CDR3 contains 13 residues. The V gene lost 5 bases and the J gene lost 0 bases, with 7 bases spanning the gap. The germline V gene encodes CDR1 WSHSY and CDR2 SAAADI.